This passage covers 4 T cell receptor beta chains from one sample sequenced in a study of Tregs in tolerant kidney transplant recipients (dated by TCRdb to about 2019). The method was the immunoSEQ multiplex PCR assay. Not all clones reach the TCRdb copy of this immuneACCESS table, which keeps in-frame sequences only. Checked studies attribute under half of the gap to unresolved V genes and leave the rest unexplained. This sample has about 240,000 clones in its table, and roughly four fifths of those were observed once. 0.55% to 0.65% of the sample rests with the top ten. The specimen was CD4+ T cells from blood. These receptors originate from a human donor in good health.

The chain joins TRBV30 to TRBJ1-4; D unresolved. Trimming took 0 bases from V and 10 from J, leaving 6 bases between them. The CDR3 length is 11 residues. In germline, CDR1 is GTSNPN, CDR2 SVGIG (reference sequence). The CDR3 DNA reads TGTGCCTGGAGTGTCCACGGAAAACTGTTTTTT. Amino acids: CAWSVHGKLFF.

The V and J genes are TRBV19 and TRBJ1-2; a possible D gene is TRBD1 (6 bases). The CDR3 is made up of 14 amino acids. Trimming stripped 5 bases from V and 2 bases from J, with 12 bases between. Per the germline V gene, CDR1 is LNHDA and CDR2 is SQIVND (reference sequence). CDR3 sequence: CASSVTGRNYGYTF. The CDR3 DNA is TGTGCCAGTAGTGTCACAGGGAGAAACTATGGCTACACCTTC. Full variable domain (missing parts from reference TRBV19 and TRBJ1-2): DGGITQSPKYLFRKEGQNVTLSCEQNLNHDAMYWYRQDPGQGLRLIYYSQIVNDFQKGDIAEGYSVSREKKESFPLTVTSAQKNPTAFYLCASSVTGRNYGYTFGSGTRLTVV.

This clone was seen a handful of times. This chain connects TRBV6-1 to TRBJ2-7; 7 bases fit TRBD1. The CDR3 has 12 amino acids. After removal of 8 bases from V and 3 bases from J, the junction contained 4 bases not matched to a gene. The germline V gene has CDR1 MNHNS and CDR2 SASEGT. CDR3 amino acids: CASGTERYEQYF. The CDR3 DNA reads TGTGCCAGCGGGACAGAGCGCTACGAGCAGTACTTC.

This chain joins TRBV30 and TRBJ1-3, with D uncertain. Between the trimmed V and J ends, which lost 5 bases and 1 base, there was a span of 9 bases. The CDR3 consists of 13 residues. The germline V gene encodes CDR1 GTSNPN and CDR2 SVGIG (reference sequence). CDR3 coding DNA: TGTGCCTGGGGCGGGGAGTCTGGAAACACCATATATTTT. It codes for CAWGGESGNTIYF. Full variable domain (missing parts from reference TRBV30 and TRBJ1-3): SQTIHQWPATLVQPVGSPLSLECTVEGTSNPNLYWYRQAAGRGLQLLFYSVGIGQISSEVPQNLSASRPQDRQFILSSKKLLLSDSGFYLCAWGGESGNTIYFGEGSWLTVV.